The rows below give T cell receptor beta chains drawn from one sample of a study of cytomegalovirus exposure and HLA in healthy donors. Clones were read by immunoSEQ multiplex PCR, and TCRdb kept only the in-frame ones, dropping some. The sample has 300,000 to 400,000 clones, 86% seen once. Sequencing was carried out using PBMCs. These receptors were taken from a woman between 18 and 30 years old in good health and CMV-seronegative. CDR3s include the opening cysteine and the closing phenylalanine or tryptophan. The D gene is left open where the match is weak. Clone size is not always given. Where it is, it says once, few, many or a class for expanded clones.

>few|-|TRBJ1-2|TRBV7-6
TGTGCCAGCAGCTTGTCTGGGGCTGGCTACACCTTC
CASSLSGAGYTF
>-|-|TRBJ2-7|TRBV4-1
TGCGCCAGCAGCCAAGCTAAGGGGCCCCGGCTCGGAGAGCAGTACTTC
CASSQAKGPRLGEQYF
>-|-|TRBJ2-3|TRBV28
TGTGCCAGCGGTGTTCTATCTAGCACAGATACGCAGTATTTT
CASGVLSSTDTQYF
>once|TRBD2|TRBJ2-3|TRBV30
TGTGCCTGGAGTGCCGGGACTACCAACACAGATACGCAGTATTTT
CAWSAGTTNTDTQYF
>-|-|TRBJ2-3|TRBV28
TGTGCCAGCAGTTTGGGTCGGCGGGGAACGCAGTATTTT
CASSLGRRGTQYF
>-|-|TRBJ2-1|TRBV27
TGTGCCAGCAGTCCTGGGGGGGGCACTGAGCAGTTCTTC
CASSPGGGTEQFF
>-|TRBD2|TRBJ2-1|TRBV5-1
TGCGCCAGCAGCCCCATAGCGGGAGCTGTATACAATGAGCAGTTCTTC
CASSPIAGAVYNEQFF
>-|-|TRBJ1-6|TRBV5-6
TGTGCCAGCAGCTTTCAGGGTTTTAATTCACCCCTCCACTTT
CASSFQGFNSPLHF
>-|TRBD2|TRBJ2-5|TRBV2
TGTGCCAGCAGGACCGGGACTAGAACTTCGTCAGAGACCCAGTACTTC
CASRTGTRTSSETQYF
>-|TRBD2|TRBJ2-7|TRBV19
TGTGCCAGTAGGACTAGCGGGTATTCTACCTACGAGCAGTACTTC
CASRTSGYSTYEQYF
>-|-|TRBJ2-2|TRBV25-1
TGTGCCAGCAGTATGGTCGGGGAGACTACCGGGGAGCTGTTTTTT
CASSMVGETTGELFF
>-|-|TRBJ2-3|TRBV30
TGTGCCTGGAGTTACTCTGTCACAGATACGCAGTATTTT
CAWSYSVTDTQYF
>-|TRBD2|TRBJ2-3|TRBV5-6
TGTGCCAGCAGCCGAGCGGGAGAGGGCCTCGCAGATACGCAGTATTTT
CASSRAGEGLADTQYF
>-|-|TRBJ1-1|TRBV6-5
TGTGCCAGCAGCATAGACCCTCGGAGGACTGAAGCTTTCTTT
CASSIDPRRTEAFF
>-|-|TRBJ2-7|TRBV30
TGTGCCTGGAGTGTAAGGGCGGGCTTGTACGAGCAGTACTTC
CAWSVRAGLYEQYF
>-|-|TRBJ1-1|TRBV11-3
TGTGCCAGCAGCCCCTCGAGGGGGATCACTGAAGCTTTCTTT
CASSPSRGITEAFF
>-|TRBD2|TRBJ2-3|TRBV27
TGTGCCAGCAGTTTCGGCGGGGGGGGACCAGTCAGAGATTTT
CASSFGGGGPVRDF
>-|-|TRBJ1-1|TRBV18
TGTGCCAGCTCACGAGCTCCACAGACAGGACTGAACACTGAAGCTTTCTTT
CASSRAPQTGLNTEAFF
>few|-|TRBJ1-2|TRBV7-9
TGTGCCAGCAGCCCTCGTCGTAATGGCTACACCTTC
CASSPRRNGYTF
>-|TRBD1|TRBJ1-2|TRBV28
TGTGCCAGCAGCTCTCCGGGACAGGGAAAGGCTGGCTACACCTTC
CASSSPGQGKAGYTF
>once|TRBD1|TRBJ1-1|TRBV5-1
TGCGCCAGCAGCTCATCCGGGACAGGGCGGATGAACACTGAAGCTTTCTTT
CASSSSGTGRMNTEAFF
>-|-|TRBJ2-2|TRBV7-2
TGTGCCAGCAGCTTCCCGGGAAACACCGGGGAGCTGTTTTTT
CASSFPGNTGELFF
>-|TRBD2|TRBJ2-7|TRBV27
TGTGCCAGCAGTCGACTAGCGGGAGTCCACGAGCAGTACTTC
CASSRLAGVHEQYF
>-|-|TRBJ2-3|TRBV2
TGTGCCAGCAGCCCTACCACAGATACGCAGTATTTT
CASSPTTDTQYF
>-|-|TRBJ1-2|TRBV7-9
TGTGCCAGCAGCCCCCCCCCGGGGGAGGATGGCTACACCTTC
CASSPPPGEDGYTF
>-|-|TRBJ1-4|TRBV5-1
TGCGCCAGCAGCTCCGGGGGTGTAGAAAAACTGTTTTTT
CASSSGGVEKLFF
>few|TRBD1|TRBJ1-5|TRBV19
TGTGCCAGTAGTACCCGATACGACAGGGCGGGTTATCATCAGCCCCAGCATTTT
CASSTRYDRAGYHQPQHF
>-|-|TRBJ1-3|TRBV14
TGTGCCAGCAGCCAAGTTCTGGGGGCGGTCGGAAACACCATATATTTT
CASSQVLGAVGNTIYF
>-|-|TRBJ1-5|TRBV5-1
TGCGCCAGCAGCTTGGCCCCAGGGTCACAGCCCCAGCATTTT
CASSLAPGSQPQHF
>-|-|TRBJ1-1|TRBV2
TGTGCCAGCAACCCCGCAGGGGTGAACACTGAAGCTTTCTTT
CASNPAGVNTEAFF
>once|-|TRBJ2-7|TRBV2
TGTGCCAGCAGGGGGGGCTACGAGCAGTACTTC
CASRGGYEQYF
>once|-|TRBJ1-4|TRBV2
TGTGCCAGCAAAGGAACGGGAGGACCTAATGAAAAACTGTTTTTT
CASKGTGGPNEKLFF
>-|TRBD1|TRBJ1-2|TRBV28
TGTGCCAGCCACTCCCGGACAGGGCGAATTAGCGGCTACACCTTC
CASHSRTGRISGYTF
>-|-|TRBJ1-2|TRBV7-8
TGTGCCAGCAGCTCCCGGGGTAGAGGCTATGGCTACACCTTC
CASSSRGRGYGYTF
>-|TRBD2|TRBJ2-7|TRBV5-4
TGTGCCAGCAGCTTTTTGCTAGCGGGGAAAGACTACGAGCAGTACTTC
CASSFLLAGKDYEQYF
>-|TRBD1|TRBJ2-5|TRBV4-1
TGCGCCAGCAGCCAAGTACAGGGGGCGGGGGAGACCCAGTACTTC
CASSQVQGAGETQYF
>-|-|TRBJ2-2|TRBV28
TGTGCCAGCACCCTAACGGGGGACACCGGGGAGCTGTTTTTT
CASTLTGDTGELFF
>-|-|TRBJ2-5|TRBV18
TGTGCCAGCTCACCCTTGCAAGAGACCCAGTACTTC
CASSPLQETQYF
>-|-|TRBJ2-3|TRBV2
TGTGCCAGCAGTGACGGCCAGGGGATCTCAGATACGCAGTATTTT
CASSDGQGISDTQYF
>-|TRBD1|TRBJ1-1|TRBV5-1
TGCGCCAGCAGCTTGGAACAGGGGAACGGTCAGACTGAAGCTTTCTTT
CASSLEQGNGQTEAFF
>-|-|TRBJ2-3|TRBV9
TGTGCCAGCAGCCAAGACTGGGATACGCAGTATTTT
CASSQDWDTQYF
>-|-|TRBJ1-5|TRBV30
TGTGCCTGGAGTGAACAGAGCTTTAGCAATCAGCCCCAGCATTTT
CAWSEQSFSNQPQHF
>-|TRBD1|TRBJ2-2|TRBV4-2
TGTGCCAGCAGCCAGGTAACAGGGGGAATGAACACCGGGGAGCTGTTTTTT
CASSQVTGGMNTGELFF
>-|TRBD2|TRBJ2-2|TRBV9
TGTGCCAGCAGCTCAGGTGGGGGGGCCGGGGAGCTGTTTTTT
CASSSGGGAGELFF
>-|TRBD2|TRBJ2-7|TRBV14
TGTGCCAGCAGCCTCGGGGGGTCAGATCCCTACGAGCAGTACTTC
CASSLGGSDPYEQYF
>-|-|TRBJ1-1|TRBV6-7
TGTGCCAGCCCCTTTACAGGGTTGACTGAAGCTTTCTTT
CASPFTGLTEAFF
>-|TRBD1|TRBJ1-4|TRBV5-6
TGTGCCAGCAGCGGTCCGGGACAGCGCATTAATGAAAAACTGTTTTTT
CASSGPGQRINEKLFF
>-|-|TRBJ2-7|TRBV6-5
TGTGCCAGCAGCTCCAGTCCCTACGAGCAGTACTTC
CASSSSPYEQYF
>-|-|TRBJ2-6|TRBV27
TGTGCCAGCAGTTTATCGATCTGGACGGGCAGTCACAGGGCTGGGGCCAACGTCCTGACTTTC
CASSLSIWTGSHRAGANVLTF
>-|-|TRBJ2-5|TRBV28
TGTGCCAGCAGTTTTCGGGATCACCAAGAGACCCAGTACTTC
CASSFRDHQETQYF
>-|-|TRBJ1-1|TRBV5-1
TGCGCCAGCAGCTTGAACAGAGCCATGAACACTGAAGCTTTCTTT
CASSLNRAMNTEAFF
>-|TRBD1|TRBJ2-7|TRBV4-1
TGCGCCAGCAGCCAAGATCGTACAGGGGCAAAGCCCTCCTACGAGCAGTACTTC
CASSQDRTGAKPSYEQYF